Each of the 14 T cell receptor beta chains below was sequenced from the same sample in a study of cytomegalovirus exposure and HLA in healthy donors. The PCR made use of 60 Vbeta and 13 Jbeta primers. Method: immunoSEQ multiplex PCR; TCRdb's copy keeps in-frame clones and lacks some. The sample has approximately 190,000 clones; 65% to 85% are singletons. The sequenced material came from PBMCs. These TCRs come from a boy aged 2 to 9 in good health and CMV-seronegative.

The V call is TRBV11-3, the J call TRBJ2-1; D unclear. The V and J ends lost 0 bases and 6 bases respectively, with 21 bases between them. The CDR3 loop spans 18 amino acids. Germline V lookup: CDR1 SGHNT, CDR2 YENEEA. The CDR3 coding sequence is TGTGCCAGCAGCTTAGATTACGCCCAAGCCATTCCCCCCAATGAGCAGTTCTTC. Translated, it gives CASSLDYAQAIPPNEQFF.

The chain has TRBV6-5 and TRBJ1-6; 8 positions agree with TRBD1. V gave up 7 bases and J gave up 6 bases; unmatched junction bases: 5. Germline V gene lookup returns CDR1 MNHEY and CDR2 SVGAGI. This CDR3 has 14 residues. The CDR3 spells CASTHRGSNSPLHF. DNA of the CDR3: TGTGCCAGCACCCACAGGGGGAGTAATTCACCCCTCCACTTT.

The chain employs TRBV7-3 and TRBJ1-1, with D tentatively TRBD1 (5 bases). Germline assignment: CDR1 SGHTA and CDR2 FQGTGA. The CDR3 loop spans 16 amino acids. The ends were cut back, 0 bases at V and 1 base at J, with 12 bases in the middle. The CDR3 loop reads CASSLTPGQENTEAFF. CDR3 nucleotide sequence: TGTGCCAGCAGCTTAACTCCAGGGCAGGAGAACACTGAAGCTTTCTTT.

CDR3 region: CSATGFREQYF. Here the CDR3 DNA reads TGCAGTGCGACAGGCTTTCGCGAGCAGTACTTC. The V call is TRBV20-1, the J call TRBJ2-7; D may be TRBD1 (6 bases). This CDR3 contains 11 residues. From germline, CDR1 is DFQATT and CDR2 SNEGSKA (reference sequence). V was clipped by 6 bases and J by 6 bases, with 12 bases between them.

V is TRBV7-2 and J is TRBJ1-6; TRBD1 matches at 7 bases. The length of the CDR3 is 19 residues. The germline CDR1 and CDR2 sequences are SGHTA and FQGNSA. The trim removed 6 bases at V and 2 bases at J, leaving 16 bases unmatched. The CDR3 bases are TGTGCCAGCAGTCCCACTGAGGCCGTTGGGACAGCCTATAATTCACCCCTCCACTTT. Protein product: CASSPTEAVGTAYNSPLHF.

This chain links TRBV9 with TRBJ1-2, with 9 bases matching TRBD1. Germline V lookup: CDR1 SGDLS, CDR2 YYNGEE. J lost 4 bases, V lost 0 bases, and 7 bases had no gene match. The CDR3 is 16 amino acids. CDR3 bases: TGTGCCAGCAGCGTAGGGACAGGGGTGGAATCCTATGGCTACACCTTC. Its translation is CASSVGTGVESYGYTF.

This clone was counted only a few times. This chain uses TRBV11-2 with TRBJ2-5; 10 bases agree with TRBD2. J gave up 5 bases and V 4 bases, and 1 base lay outside the gene matches. Per the germline V gene, CDR1 is SGHAT and CDR2 is FQNNGV. The CDR3 is 13 residues long. The DNA of the CDR3 is TGTGCCAGCAGCTCGACTAGCGGGGAGACCCAGTACTTC. Translated: CASSSTSGETQYF.

J is TRBJ1-1 and V is TRBV19; unclear D gene. Germline V lookup: CDR1 LNHDA, CDR2 SQIVND (reference sequence). CDR3 length: 13 amino acids. V was trimmed by 3 bases and J by 11 bases, leaving 16 bases between them. The CDR3 DNA is TGTGCCAGTAGTATTGGGAATCGAGGGTCGGCTTTCTTT. Its protein product is CASSIGNRGSAFF.

J is TRBJ2-1 and V is TRBV4-3; D gene ambiguous. Germline values: CDR1 LGHNA, CDR2 YSLEER. The CDR3 covers 16 residues. V was pared by 2 bases and J by 4 bases, with 15 bases between. The CDR3 region is CASSQQVQYSYNEQFF. The DNA for the CDR3 is TGCGCCAGCAGCCAACAGGTCCAATATTCTTACAATGAGCAGTTCTTC.

This chain uses TRBV10-3 with TRBJ1-1; TRBD1 aligns across 7 bases. The V segment lost 4 bases and the J segment 4 bases; nucleotides outside the gene matches: 9. From germline, CDR1 is ENHRY and CDR2 SYGVKD. The CDR3 consists of 15 residues. DNA of the CDR3: TGTGCCATCAGTGGGACAGGTAGAGTGGGCACTGAAGCTTTCTTT. Protein product: CAISGTGRVGTEAFF.

The rearrangement links TRBV7-2 to TRBJ2-1, with 11 bases fitting TRBD2. This CDR3 contains 16 residues. The germline V gene encodes CDR1 SGHTA and CDR2 FQGNSA. V dropped 5 bases and J dropped 3; count of bases not matched to a gene: 6. CDR3 DNA: TGTGCCAGCAGCGCCCCTAGCGGGAGGATCTACAATGAGCAGTTCTTC. It encodes CASSAPSGRIYNEQFF.

This clone was counted once. The chain links TRBV23-1 to TRBJ1-2; 9 bases map to TRBD1. TRBV23-1 is an ORF, with its function uncertain. The CDR3 is 13 residues long. Trimming cost V 3 bases and J 5 bases; bases outside gene matches: 1. Written as DNA, the CDR3 is TGCGCCAGCAGTCATGGGACAGGGTATGGCTACACCTTC. This codes for CASSHGTGYGYTF.

This chain links TRBV4-3 with TRBJ2-5; 11 nucleotides match TRBD2. The germline CDR1 and CDR2 sequences are LGHNA and YSLEER. The CDR3 totals 14 residues. With V trimmed by 4 bases and J by 4 bases, 2 bases remained unmatched. CDR3 DNA sequence: TGCGCCAGCAGCCTTAGCGGGGGGGGAGAGACCCAGTACTTC. Translating gives CASSLSGGGETQYF.

The sample holds a few counts of this clone. The chain recombines TRBV6-5 with TRBJ2-6, with 8 bases fitting TRBD2. Germline V gene data show CDR1 as MNHEY and CDR2 as SVGAGI. The CDR3 spans 16 residues. The junction had 0 bases not matched to a gene; V was cut back by 0 bases and J by 2 bases. CDR3 protein: CASSYSGLAGANVLTF. The CDR3 DNA reads as TGTGCCAGCAGTTACTCGGGACTAGCTGGGGCCAACGTCCTGACTTTC.